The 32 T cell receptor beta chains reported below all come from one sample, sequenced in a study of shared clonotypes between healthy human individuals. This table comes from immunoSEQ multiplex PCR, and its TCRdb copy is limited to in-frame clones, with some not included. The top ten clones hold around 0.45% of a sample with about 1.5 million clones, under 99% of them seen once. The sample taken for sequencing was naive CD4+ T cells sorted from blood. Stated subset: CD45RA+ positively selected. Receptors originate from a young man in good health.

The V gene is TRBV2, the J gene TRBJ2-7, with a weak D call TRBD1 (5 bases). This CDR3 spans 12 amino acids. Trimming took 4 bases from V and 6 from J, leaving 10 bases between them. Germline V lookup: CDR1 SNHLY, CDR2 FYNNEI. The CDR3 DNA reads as TGTGCCAGCAGTGGACAGTTCGTCGAGCAGTACTTC. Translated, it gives CASSGQFVEQYF. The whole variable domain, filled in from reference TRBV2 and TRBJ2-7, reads EPEVTQTPSHQVTQMGQEVILRCVPISNHLYFYWYRQILGQKVEFLVSFYNNEISEKSEIFDDQFSVERPDGSNFTLKIRSTKLEDSAMYFCASSGQFVEQYFGPGTRLTVT.

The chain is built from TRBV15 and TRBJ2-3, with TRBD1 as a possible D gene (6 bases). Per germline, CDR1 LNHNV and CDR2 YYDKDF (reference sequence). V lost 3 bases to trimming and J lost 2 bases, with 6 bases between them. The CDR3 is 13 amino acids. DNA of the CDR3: TGTGCCACCAGCAGGGGGGCCACAGATACGCAGTATTTT. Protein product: CATSRGATDTQYF.

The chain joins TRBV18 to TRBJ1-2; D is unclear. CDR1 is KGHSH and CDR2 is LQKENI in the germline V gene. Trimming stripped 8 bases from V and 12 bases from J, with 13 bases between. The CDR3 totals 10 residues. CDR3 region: CASQHNFHTF. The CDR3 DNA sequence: TGTGCCAGCCAACACAATTTTCACACCTTC.

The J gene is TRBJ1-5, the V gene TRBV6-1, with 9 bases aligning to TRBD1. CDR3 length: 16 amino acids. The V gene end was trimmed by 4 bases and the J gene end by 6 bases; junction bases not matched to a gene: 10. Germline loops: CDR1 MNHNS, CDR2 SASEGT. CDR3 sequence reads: CASSVSTGGSTQPQHF. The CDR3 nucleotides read TGTGCCAGCAGTGTCAGCACAGGGGGCTCCACTCAGCCCCAGCATTTT.

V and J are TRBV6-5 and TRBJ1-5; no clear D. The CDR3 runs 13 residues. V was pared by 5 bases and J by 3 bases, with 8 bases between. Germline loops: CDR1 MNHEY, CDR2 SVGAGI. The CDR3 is CASSESLNQPQHF. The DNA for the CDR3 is TGTGCCAGCAGTGAGAGCCTCAATCAGCCCCAGCATTTT.

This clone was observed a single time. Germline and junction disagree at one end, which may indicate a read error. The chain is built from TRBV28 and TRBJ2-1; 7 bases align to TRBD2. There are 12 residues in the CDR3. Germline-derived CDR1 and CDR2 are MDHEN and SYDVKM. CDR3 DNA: TGCGCCACAACCGGGACTATCAATGAGCAGTTCTTC. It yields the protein CATTGTINEQFF.

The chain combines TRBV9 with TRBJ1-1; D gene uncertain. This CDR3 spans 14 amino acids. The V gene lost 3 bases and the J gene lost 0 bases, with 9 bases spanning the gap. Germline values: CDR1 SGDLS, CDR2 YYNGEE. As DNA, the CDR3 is TGTGCCAGCAGCGGTGCAGGAGTGAACACTGAAGCTTTCTTT. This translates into CASSGAGVNTEAFF. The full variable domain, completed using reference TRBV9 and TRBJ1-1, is DSGVTQTPKHLITATGQRVTLRCSPRSGDLSVYWYQQSLDQGLQFLIQYYNGEERAKGNILERFSAQQFPDLHSELNLSSLELGDSALYFCASSGAGVNTEAFFGQGTRLTVV.

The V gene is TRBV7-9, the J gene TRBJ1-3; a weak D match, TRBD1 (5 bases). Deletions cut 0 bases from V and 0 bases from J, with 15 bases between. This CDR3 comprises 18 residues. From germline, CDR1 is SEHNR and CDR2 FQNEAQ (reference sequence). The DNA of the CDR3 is TGTGCCAGCAGCTTAGCGGGGGAGACAGACCGCTCTGGAAACACCATATATTTT. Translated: CASSLAGETDRSGNTIYF. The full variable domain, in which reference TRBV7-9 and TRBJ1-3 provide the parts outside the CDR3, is DTGVSQNPRHKITKRGQNVTFRCDPISEHNRLYWYRQTLGQGPEFLTYFQNEAQLEKSRLLSDRFSAERPKGSFSTLEIQRTEQGDSAMYLCASSLAGETDRSGNTIYFGEGSWLTVV.

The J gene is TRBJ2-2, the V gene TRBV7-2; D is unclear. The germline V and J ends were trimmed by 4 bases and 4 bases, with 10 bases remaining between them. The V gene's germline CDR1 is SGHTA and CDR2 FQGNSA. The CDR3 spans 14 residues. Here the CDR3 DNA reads TGTGCCAGCAGCTCTAGGTCTTTCACCGGGGAGCTGTTTTTT. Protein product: CASSSRSFTGELFF. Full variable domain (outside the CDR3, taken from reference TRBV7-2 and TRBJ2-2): GAGVSQSPSNKVTEKGKDVELRCDPISGHTALYWYRQSLGQGLEFLIYFQGNSAPDKSGLPSDRFSAERTGGSVSTLTIQRTQQEDSAVYLCASSSRSFTGELFFGEGSRLTVL.

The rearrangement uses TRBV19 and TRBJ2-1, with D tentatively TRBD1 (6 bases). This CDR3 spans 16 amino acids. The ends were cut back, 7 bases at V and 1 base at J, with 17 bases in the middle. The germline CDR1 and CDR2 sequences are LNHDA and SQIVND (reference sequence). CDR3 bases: TGTGCCAGTAACAGGGTTATGGGAGCATCCTACAATGAGCAGTTCTTC. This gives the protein CASNRVMGASYNEQFF.

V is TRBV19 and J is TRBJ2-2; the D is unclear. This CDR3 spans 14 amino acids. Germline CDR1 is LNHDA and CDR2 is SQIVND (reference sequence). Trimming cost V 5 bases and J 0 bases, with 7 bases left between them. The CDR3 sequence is CASSLMANTGELFF. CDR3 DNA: TGTGCCAGTAGTTTAATGGCGAACACCGGGGAGCTGTTTTTT. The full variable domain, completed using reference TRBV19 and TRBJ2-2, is DGGITQSPKYLFRKEGQNVTLSCEQNLNHDAMYWYRQDPGQGLRLIYYSQIVNDFQKGDIAEGYSVSREKKESFPLTVTSAQKNPTAFYLCASSLMANTGELFFGEGSRLTVL.

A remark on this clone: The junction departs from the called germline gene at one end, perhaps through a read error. CDR3 DNA sequence: TGTGCTAGCAGCCCTGATGTGGTTACCTACAATGAGCAGTTCTTC. It yields the protein CASSPDVVTYNEQFF. The chain links TRBV7-7 to TRBJ2-1, with D hard to call. The CDR3 covers 15 residues. Germline CDR1 SSHAT, CDR2 FNYEAQ (reference sequence).

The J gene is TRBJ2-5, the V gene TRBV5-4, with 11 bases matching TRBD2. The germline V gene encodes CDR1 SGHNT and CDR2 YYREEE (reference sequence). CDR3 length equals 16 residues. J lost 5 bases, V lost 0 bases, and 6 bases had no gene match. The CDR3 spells CASSLETSGSGETQYF. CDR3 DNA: TGTGCCAGCAGCTTGGAAACTAGCGGGAGTGGGGAGACCCAGTACTTC.

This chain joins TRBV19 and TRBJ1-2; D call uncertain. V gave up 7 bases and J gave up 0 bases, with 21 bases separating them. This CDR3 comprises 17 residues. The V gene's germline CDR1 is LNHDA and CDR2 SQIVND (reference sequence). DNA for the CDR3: TGTGCCAGTACCCCGGGCGGCAGGCCCGGGGCTAACTATGGCTACACCTTC. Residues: CASTPGGRPGANYGYTF.

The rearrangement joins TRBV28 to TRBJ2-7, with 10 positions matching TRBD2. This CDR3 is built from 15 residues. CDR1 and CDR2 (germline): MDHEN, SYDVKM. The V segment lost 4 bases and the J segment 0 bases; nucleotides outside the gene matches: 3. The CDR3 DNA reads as TGTGCCAGCAGTTATAGCGGGAGGAGCTCCTACGAGCAGTACTTC. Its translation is CASSYSGRSSYEQYF.

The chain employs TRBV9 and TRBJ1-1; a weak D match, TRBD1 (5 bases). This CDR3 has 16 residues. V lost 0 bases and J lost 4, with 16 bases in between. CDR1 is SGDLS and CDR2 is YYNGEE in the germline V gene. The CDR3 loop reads CASSVVPARVGTEAFF. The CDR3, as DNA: TGTGCCAGCAGCGTAGTGCCTGCCAGGGTGGGCACTGAAGCTTTCTTT.

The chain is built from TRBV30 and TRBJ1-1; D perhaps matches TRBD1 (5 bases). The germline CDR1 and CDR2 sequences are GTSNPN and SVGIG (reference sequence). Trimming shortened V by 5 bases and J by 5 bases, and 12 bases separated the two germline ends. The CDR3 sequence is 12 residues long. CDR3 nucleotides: TGTGCCTGGGGCAGGGAGGGGACTGAAGCTTTCTTT. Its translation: CAWGREGTEAFF.

The DNA of the CDR3 is TGCGCCAGCAGCTTGGCCGGGTCTGAAGGTCAGCCCCAGCATTTT. Protein: CASSLAGSEGQPQHF. The chain combines TRBV5-1 with TRBJ1-5; no clear D. The V and J ends lost 0 bases and 6 bases respectively, with 13 bases between them. Germline values: CDR1 SGHRS, CDR2 YFSETQ. The CDR3 covers 15 residues. The full variable domain, rest sourced from reference TRBV5-1 and TRBJ1-5, is KAGVTQTPRYLIKTRGQQVTLSCSPISGHRSVSWYQQTPGQGLQFLFEYFSETQRNKGNFPGRFSGRQFSNSRSEMNVSTLELGDSALYLCASSLAGSEGQPQHFGDGTRLSIL.

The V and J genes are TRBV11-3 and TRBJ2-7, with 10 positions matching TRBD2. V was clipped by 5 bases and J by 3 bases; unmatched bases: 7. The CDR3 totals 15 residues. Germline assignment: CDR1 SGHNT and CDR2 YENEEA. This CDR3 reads CASSERLAGGYEQYF. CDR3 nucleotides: TGTGCCAGCAGCGAACGACTAGCGGGTGGCTACGAGCAGTACTTC.

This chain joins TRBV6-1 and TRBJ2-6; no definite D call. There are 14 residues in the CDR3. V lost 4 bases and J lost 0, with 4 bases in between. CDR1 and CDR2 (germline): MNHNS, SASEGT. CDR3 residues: CASSVISGANVLTF. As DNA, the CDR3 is TGTGCCAGCAGTGTAATCTCTGGGGCCAACGTCCTGACTTTC.

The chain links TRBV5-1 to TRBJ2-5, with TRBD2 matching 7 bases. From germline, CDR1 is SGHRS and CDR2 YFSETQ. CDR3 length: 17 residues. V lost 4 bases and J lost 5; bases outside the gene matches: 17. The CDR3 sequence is CASSAGLDAGVGETQYF. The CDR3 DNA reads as TGCGCCAGCAGCGCCGGACTAGACGCCGGGGTGGGGGAGACCCAGTACTTC.

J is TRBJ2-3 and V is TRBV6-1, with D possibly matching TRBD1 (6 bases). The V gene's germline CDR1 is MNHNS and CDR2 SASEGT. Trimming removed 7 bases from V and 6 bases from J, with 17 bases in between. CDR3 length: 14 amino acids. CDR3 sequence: CASKVAGARDTQYF. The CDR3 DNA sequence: TGTGCCAGCAAGGTCGCAGGGGCGCGGGATACGCAGTATTTT.

CDR3 sequence: CASSLVTPGRDSGNTIYF. In DNA form, the CDR3 reads TGCGCCAGCAGCTTGGTCACTCCGGGGAGGGACTCTGGAAACACCATATATTTT. The V call is TRBV5-1, the J call TRBJ1-3; D is ambiguous. V lost 0 bases and J lost 0, with 16 bases in between. The CDR3 totals 18 residues. Looked up from germline, CDR1 is SGHRS and CDR2 is YFSETQ.

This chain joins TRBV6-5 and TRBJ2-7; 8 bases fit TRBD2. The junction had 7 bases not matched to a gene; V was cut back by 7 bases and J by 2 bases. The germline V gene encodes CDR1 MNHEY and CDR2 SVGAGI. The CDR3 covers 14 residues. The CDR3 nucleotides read TGTGCCAGCACTGGCGGGGGGCGCACCTACGAGCAGTACTTC. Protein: CASTGGGRTYEQYF.

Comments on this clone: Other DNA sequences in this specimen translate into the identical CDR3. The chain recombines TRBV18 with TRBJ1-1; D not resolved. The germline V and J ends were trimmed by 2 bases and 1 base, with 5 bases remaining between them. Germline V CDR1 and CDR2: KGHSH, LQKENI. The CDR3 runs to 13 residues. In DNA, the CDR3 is TGTGCCAGCTCACCAAAGGGGAACACTGAAGCTTTCTTT. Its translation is CASSPKGNTEAFF.

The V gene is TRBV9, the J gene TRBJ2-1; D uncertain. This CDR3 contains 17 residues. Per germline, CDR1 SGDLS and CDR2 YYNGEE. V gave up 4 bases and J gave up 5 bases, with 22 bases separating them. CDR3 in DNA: TGTGCCAGCAGCTCCCGCACCCAGGATTCGTTTGACAATGAGCAGTTCTTC. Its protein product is CASSSRTQDSFDNEQFF. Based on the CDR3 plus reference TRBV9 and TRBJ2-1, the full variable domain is DSGVTQTPKHLITATGQRVTLRCSPRSGDLSVYWYQQSLDQGLQFLIQYYNGEERAKGNILERFSAQQFPDLHSELNLSSLELGDSALYFCASSSRTQDSFDNEQFFGPGTRLTVL.

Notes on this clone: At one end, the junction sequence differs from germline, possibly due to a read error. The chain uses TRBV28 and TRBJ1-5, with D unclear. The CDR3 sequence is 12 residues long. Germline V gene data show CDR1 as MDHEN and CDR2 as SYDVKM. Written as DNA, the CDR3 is TGTGCCAGCAGTTTAGTGAAGGCACCCGCGGATTTT. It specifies CASSLVKAPADF.

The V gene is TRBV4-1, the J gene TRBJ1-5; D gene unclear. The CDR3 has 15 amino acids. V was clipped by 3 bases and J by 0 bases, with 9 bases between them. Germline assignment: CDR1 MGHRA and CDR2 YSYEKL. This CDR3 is CASSQDGNSNQPQHF. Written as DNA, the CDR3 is TGCGCCAGCAGCCAGGACGGGAATAGCAATCAGCCCCAGCATTTT.

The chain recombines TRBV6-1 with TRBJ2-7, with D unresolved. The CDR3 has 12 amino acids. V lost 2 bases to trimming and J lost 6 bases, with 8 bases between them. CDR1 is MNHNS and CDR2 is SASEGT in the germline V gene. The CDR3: CASSEMYSEQYF. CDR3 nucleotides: TGTGCCAGCAGTGAAATGTACAGCGAGCAGTACTTC.

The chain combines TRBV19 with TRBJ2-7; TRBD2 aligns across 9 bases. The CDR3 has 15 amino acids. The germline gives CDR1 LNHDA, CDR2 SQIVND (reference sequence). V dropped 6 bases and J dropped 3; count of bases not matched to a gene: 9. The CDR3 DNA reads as TGTGCCAGTAGCCTAGCGGGAACCCCTGGCTACGAGCAGTACTTC. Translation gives CASSLAGTPGYEQYF.

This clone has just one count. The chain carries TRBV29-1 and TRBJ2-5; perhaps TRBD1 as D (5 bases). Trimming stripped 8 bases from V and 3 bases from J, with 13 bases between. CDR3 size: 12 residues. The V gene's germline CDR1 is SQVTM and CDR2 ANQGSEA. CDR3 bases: TGCAGCACAGTAGGCAGGGAAGAGACCCAGTACTTC. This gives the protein CSTVGREETQYF.

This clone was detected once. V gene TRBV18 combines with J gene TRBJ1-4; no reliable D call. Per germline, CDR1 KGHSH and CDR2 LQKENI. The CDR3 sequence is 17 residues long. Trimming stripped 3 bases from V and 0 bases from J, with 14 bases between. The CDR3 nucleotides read TGTGCCAGCTCACCGCGGCCGCGGGCAGCAACTAATGAAAAACTGTTTTTT. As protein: CASSPRPRAATNEKLFF.